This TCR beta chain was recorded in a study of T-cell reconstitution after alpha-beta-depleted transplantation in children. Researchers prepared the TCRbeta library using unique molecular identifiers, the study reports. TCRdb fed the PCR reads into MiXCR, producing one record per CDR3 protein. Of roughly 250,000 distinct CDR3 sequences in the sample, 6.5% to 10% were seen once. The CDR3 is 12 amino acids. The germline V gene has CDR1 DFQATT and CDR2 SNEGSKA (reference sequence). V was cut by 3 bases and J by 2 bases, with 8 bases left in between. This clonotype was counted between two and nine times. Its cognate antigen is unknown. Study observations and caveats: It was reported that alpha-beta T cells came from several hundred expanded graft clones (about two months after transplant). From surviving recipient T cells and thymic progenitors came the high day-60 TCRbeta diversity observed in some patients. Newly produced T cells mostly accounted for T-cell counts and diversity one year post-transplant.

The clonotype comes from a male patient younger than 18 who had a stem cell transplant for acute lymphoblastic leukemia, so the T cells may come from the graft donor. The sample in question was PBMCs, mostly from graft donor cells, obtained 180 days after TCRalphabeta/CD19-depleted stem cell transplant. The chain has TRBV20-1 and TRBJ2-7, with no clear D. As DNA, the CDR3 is TGCAGTGCTAGGTTCCTCGCCTACGAGCAGTACTTC. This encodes CSARFLAYEQYF.